The TCR beta chain described here comes from a study of blood T cell repertoires in COVID-19. As for the study in general: The cDNA or gDNA used as material had been derived from T cells, B-cell-depleted T cells, or PBMCs.

The CDR3 is 21 residues long. Clones were sequenced by immunoSEQ multiplex PCR, and TCRdb holds only the in-frame ones, with some missing. The sample consists of under 250,000 clones, 70% to 90% of them appearing once. In assigning cohorts, the study relied on participant-reported clinical history. The chain couples TRBV21-1 to TRBJ1-1; TRBD1 reflects the table's D call only, with no check against the DNA. TRBV21-1 is classified as a pseudogene. The TCR comes from a woman aged 45-65 years with acute COVID-19. The specimen sequenced was PBMCs or T cells enriched from blood (not recorded which). The CDR3 DNA follows: TGTGCCAGCAGCAAAAATCGGAGGGGGCAGGGGTTTTACCATGGGAACACTGAAGCTTTCTTT. Translation gives CASSKNRRGQGFYHGNTEAFF.